This record concerns one TCR beta chain sequence. The antigen remains unidentified. V lost 5 bases, J lost 6 bases, and 7 bases lay in between. Germline V CDR1 and CDR2: SGHNT, YENEEA. This CDR3 has 12 residues. This entry comes from a study of OX40 agonist ivuxolimab in advanced cancers. Study conclusions and caveats: Near-lowest levels of clonal expansion characterized partial responders at 0.1-3.0 mg/kg.

Sequencing used immunoSEQ multiplex PCR; TCRdb keeps in-frame clones, though not all of them. Here the sample spans about 22,000 clones, roughly nine tenths being singletons. This receptor was obtained from an adult with an advanced solid tumor such as melanoma, head and neck, liver or kidney cancer. The sample was CD4+ or CD8+ T cells sorted from blood, taken in a trial of the OX40 agonist ivuxolimab. The chain links TRBV11-3 to TRBJ2-2; D call uncertain. CDR3 loop: CASSRFAGELFF. The CDR3 bases are TGTGCCAGCAGCAGGTTCGCCGGGGAGCTGTTTTTT.